Described below is a single TCR beta chain sequence and its context. These data are taken from a study of blood T cell repertoires in COVID-19. Whole-study context: COVID-19 samples from acute and convalescent phases originated in the United States, Italy and Spain. PBMCs, B-cell-depleted T cells, or T cells provided the cDNA or gDNA that made up the material.

The germline V gene has CDR1 MNHEY and CDR2 SVGAGI. The CDR3 has 15 residues. V shed 1 base and J 0 bases; nucleotides not matched to a gene: 1. Under the authors' procedure: Using reference gene primer amplification, nucleated cell counts were estimated. Data came from immunoSEQ multiplex PCR; TCRdb stores just in-frame clones and leaves some out. The DNA gave D and trimming, while V, J and clone size come from that table. This sample has over 100,000 clones, with more than 85% found just once. In Seattle, patients joined the study during active infection and were tracked longitudinally. The V and J genes are TRBV6-5 and TRBJ2-3; 7 bases are a match to TRBD2. Source material: peripheral blood. The sequence was obtained from a man between 60 and 75 years old with COVID-19, enrolled during active disease. The CDR3 DNA follows: TGTGCCAGCAGTTACTACGGGGGGAGCACAGATACGCAGTATTTT. Translation gives CASSYYGGSTDTQYF.